This T cell receptor beta chain was sequenced in a study of cytomegalovirus exposure and HLA in healthy donors (TCRdb year 2017). About the study as a whole: In an earlier analysis of roughly 590 of the donors, 250 to 350 Gb of sequence data and approximately 120 million unique TCR beta sequences from 180 million or so T cells were reported. Class I and class II HLA loci were covered by the typing at four-digit resolution. All discovery cohort repertoires had been generated using a single sequencing platform. The study aimed to test whether signatures of past pathogen exposure could be identified by cataloging public T cell receptors. Genome-wide SNP genotypes for about 55% of the roughly 670 donors were used in a later genetic analysis, which treated that subset as a discovery cohort. An early release covering roughly 600 HLA-typed donors comprised about 320 gigabases of sequencing data and tens of millions of unique TCR sequences. In a later analysis, previously published TCR beta repertoires from about 670 donors were re-analyzed and high-resolution HLA genotyping was added so that TCR occurrence patterns could be studied. Roughly 5 DR-DQ haplotypes were handled as single units for association and clustering because linkage in the cohort was strong. A separate validation cohort of more than 100 different subjects was used in addition to the 666-subject first cohort. The genetic ancestry cluster associated with self-reported Caucasian donors included 80% to 90% of the 398 genotyped donors. The number of donors typed differed by locus, with roughly 629-640 for A, B, C, DRB1 and DQB1, 522 for DQA1, 600 to 610 for DPA1, and some 450 for DPB1. Donor age, sex, ethnicity and CMV serostatus were compiled together with the repertoire data. Rather than drawing on any new phenotypic data, the later analysis identified candidate immune exposures from TCR beta sequences and the way those sequences occurred across donors. Across some 400 genotyped donors of the cohort, an average of about 240,000 unique TCR beta nucleotide sequences per donor were sequenced, and roughly 20% of those sequences were non-productive. The study used immunosequencing to profile the T cell repertoires of 666 subjects and linked those repertoires to cytomegalovirus serostatus. In an earlier analysis of 500 to 650 of the donors, high-throughput TCR beta sequencing was used to judge whether each TCR beta V gene segment behaved as functional or pseudogenic. To predict cytomegalovirus infection status, the study brought together high-throughput TCR immunosequencing, statistical association of individual TCRs with disease status, and machine learning. Beyond this particular receptor, the publication reports: Because the 87-base-pair reads could not distinguish some IMGT-functional V segments, including TRBV6-2 and TRBV6-3, those segments were excluded. Broadly in line with IMGT annotations, most TCR beta V segments showed up in productive rearrangements about 90% or about 30% of the time in an earlier analysis of a few hundred of the donors. A later analysis found that most CMV-associated TCR beta chains appeared HLA-restricted, with HLA associations seemingly driven largely by CMV exposure. Because HLA typing was unavailable for some donors at each locus, only the typed subset was used in association tests. CMV serostatus was the only immune exposure information available for the cohort. A later genetic analysis reported fewer N-insertions in productive TCRs among donors in an Asian-associated ancestry cluster than the approximately 700-donor mean. The study listed 164 TCR beta chains as associated with cytomegalovirus. Roughly uniform sequencing depth across donors was assumed in presence/absence analyses, although this assumption may not hold. A later analysis found that TCR association rates varied across HLA loci, with DRB1 alleles showing the most associated TCRs and HLA-C alleles the fewest. Across donors, most TCR sequences were observed very rarely, whereas some public TCRs were present in many individuals. Seventeen rarely observed V segments, including chromosome 9 orphons, were excluded from the earlier analysis of about 500 of the donors because counts were too low. The classifier was reported to diagnose cytomegalovirus status with high specificity and sensitivity in both the original cohort and the validation cohort. A group of highly shared sequence variants was considered likely to be a technical artifact of the sequencing pipeline. An association between a missense DCLRE1C variant and V-gene and J-gene trimming of TCR beta chains was found in a later genetic analysis and replicated in an independent cohort. A further reported finding was that TCR beta sequences accurately predicted the HLA-A and HLA-B alleles for most subjects in the first cohort. Compared with equally common non-associated chains, HLA-associated TCR beta chains in a later analysis were more clonally expanded and had lower generation probabilities. Only TCR beta chains were sequenced in this cohort, and the absence of alpha or paired-chain data limited detectable features. Linkage disequilibrium might explain the correlated functional status among segregating V segments, but an unknown experimental factor could not be excluded. At a false discovery rate of 0.05, a later analysis linked 16,951 TCR beta sequences to specific HLA alleles. Several of the top co-occurrence clusters appeared to be linked to parvovirus B19, influenza, CMV and Epstein-Barr virus, according to a later analysis. When HLA alleles, especially DR and DQ, strongly co-occurred, attributing TCR associations to individual alleles was difficult. The authors suggested that the approach could potentially be extended to other disease states and immunological phenotypes. Three of the identified cytomegalovirus-associated TCR beta chains were confirmed in vitro to be specific for cytomegalovirus antigens.

From its cysteine to its phenylalanine, the CDR3 spans 16 amino acids. Here the CDR3 DNA is all that survives: 48 bases in frame from base 1. V lost 0 bases and J lost 0 bases; the stretch between them is 12 bases long. According to the germline V gene (reference sequence), CDR1 reads SEHNR and CDR2 reads FQNEAQ. In total, approximately 700 healthy bone marrow donors made up the cohort. At the time of sampling, every cohort member was nominally healthy, though immune exposures that went unrecorded were likely present. The donor tested CMV seropositive, placing the donor among the roughly 270 seropositive members of the cohort. A peripheral blood sample was provided by each donor, and peripheral blood mononuclear cells were used for TCR beta sequencing. Genomic DNA was extracted from the blood cell samples with the Qiagen DNeasy Blood Extraction Kit. As regards this clone: This receptor's antigen is unknown. Nothing much larger sits one base from this clone, and base qualities are not available.

The protocol used for the library was the immunoSEQ multiplex PCR assay. The multiplex PCR relied on a mix of 60 forward primers for TCR Vbeta segments and 13 reverse primers for TCR Jbeta segments. A multiplex PCR assay on genomic DNA amplified the CDR3 region of rearranged TCR beta genes. Amplified TCR beta libraries were sequenced as 87-base-pair reads on the Illumina HiSeq System. The original methods were these. Across the 670 or so repertoires, a later analysis counted 60 million to 90 million unique TCR beta chains, some 11 million of which were shared by at least two donors. Raw reads were error-corrected and collapsed into unique sequences with a nearest-neighbor algorithm that merged closely related sequences to remove PCR and sequencing errors. V, D and J gene segments were assigned by aligning CDR3 sequences to IMGT reference sequences. For a sequence to be retained, a match of at least six nucleotides was required to both a V gene segment and a J gene segment. Rearrangements were called productive when the CDR3 lacked stop codons and stayed in frame with V and J; all others were non-productive. Following IMGT convention, CDR3 was defined as the stretch from the second conserved V-encoded cysteine up to the conserved J-encoded phenylalanine. Sequences without an unambiguous match to a single V gene segment were excluded from the earlier analysis of a few hundred of the donors. In an earlier analysis of 500 to 750 of the donors, V segments were called functional above 56.7% productive rearrangements and were called segregating when the between-donor standard deviation exceeded 5%. A statistical classification framework was built to diagnose cytomegalovirus status from the catalog of TCR beta chain sequences. In a later analysis, TCR nucleotide sequences were compared against IMGT/GENE-DB human TR gene sequences so that V and J genes could be assigned. In a later analysis, CDR3 sequences and most-parsimonious VDJ recombination scenarios were assigned using the TCRdist pipeline. In a later analysis, each TCR beta chain was defined by its CDR3 amino acid sequence together with its V-gene family, and reads without a unique V-gene family were excluded. A later analysis removed roughly 590 highly shared, low-generation-probability nucleotide sequences to deal with suspected cross-contamination and a sequencing artifact. For each public chain, a later analysis derived a clonal expansion index from normalized ranks of inferred template counts within each repertoire. A later analysis computed generation probabilities with a VDJ recombination model fitted to out-of-frame rearrangements, and checked the results against IGoR. In a later analysis, TCR-TCR, TCR-HLA and TCR-CMV co-occurrence was scored with hypergeometric tests, and a repertoire-size bias correction was applied to TCR pairs. To estimate false discovery rates, a later analysis permuted the HLA or CMV assignments 20 times. A later analysis grouped co-occurring TCRs with DBSCAN, adding TCRdist sequence similarity when clustering within HLA-allele-positive subsets. Repertoires with fewer than 30,000 or more than 120,000 public chains were left out of co-occurrence clustering, as were five repertoires with anomalous nucleotide sharing. This is the immuneACCESS table as TCRdb keeps it, with only in-frame sequences that have V and J called. A part of the clones is gone; compared with another copy, unresolved V genes explain less than half, and the rest is unexplained. Clonal size and the V and J genes are those of that table, whereas D and trimming came from the DNA. Recorded for this sample are over 110,000 clones; about four fifths of them occurred a single time. The ten largest clones capture 5% to 8% of the sample.

The clonotype comes from a woman aged 40 to 55 in good health and CMV-seropositive. Sequencing was carried out using PBMCs. The chain uses TRBV7-9 and TRBJ2-7; matching of 6 bases hints at TRBD2 as the D gene. In nucleotide form, the sequence is TGTGCCAGCAGCTTAGCGCTCGGGACTTACTCCTACGAGCAGTACTTC. Its product reads: CASSLALGTYSYEQYF.